A single T cell receptor (beta chain) is shown here with its context. These data belong to a study of blood T cell repertoires in COVID-19. Per the original methods: Estimated nucleated cell counts came from reference gene primer amplification. Sequencing used immunoSEQ multiplex PCR; TCRdb keeps in-frame clones, though not all of them. V and J calls plus clone size are reproduced from that table; the DNA served to infer D and trimming. Of 71,000 or so clones detected, about four fifths appear once; the ten largest clones hold 25% to 30%. V gave up 4 bases and J gave up 3 bases, with 12 bases separating them. The CDR3 spans 13 residues. Germline V lookup: CDR1 GTSNPN, CDR2 SVGIG (reference sequence).

The sample consisted of peripheral blood. This chain joins TRBV30 and TRBJ1-1; perhaps TRBD1 as D (5 bases). The receptor was isolated from a man between 65 and 85 years old with acute or convalescent COVID-19. The DNA for the CDR3 is TGTGCCTGGACAGGGTTTAGGGACACTGAAGCTTTCTTT. Translated, it gives CAWTGFRDTEAFF.